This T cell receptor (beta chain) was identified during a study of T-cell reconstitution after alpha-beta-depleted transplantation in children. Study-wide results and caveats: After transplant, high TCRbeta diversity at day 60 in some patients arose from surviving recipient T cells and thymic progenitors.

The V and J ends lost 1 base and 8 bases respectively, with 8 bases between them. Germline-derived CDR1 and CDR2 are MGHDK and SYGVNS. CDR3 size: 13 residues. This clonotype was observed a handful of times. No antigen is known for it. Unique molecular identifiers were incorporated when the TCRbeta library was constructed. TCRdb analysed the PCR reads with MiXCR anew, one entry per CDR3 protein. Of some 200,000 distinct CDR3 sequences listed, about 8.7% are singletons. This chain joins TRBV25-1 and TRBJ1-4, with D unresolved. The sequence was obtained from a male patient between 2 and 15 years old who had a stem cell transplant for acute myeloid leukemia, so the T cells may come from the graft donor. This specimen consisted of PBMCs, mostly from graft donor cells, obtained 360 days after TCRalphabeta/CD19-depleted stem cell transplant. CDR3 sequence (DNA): TGTGCCAGCAGTGAATTTGGGAAGGAAAAACTGTTTTTT. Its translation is CASSEFGKEKLFF.